This T cell receptor beta chain derives from a study of T cells in Graves' hyperthyroidism and ophthalmopathy. For the study at large: Peripheral blood draws took place at initial diagnosis, ahead of any treatment.

Absence of ophthalmopathy progression within 18 months defined stable Graves' hyperthyroidism. Ten or more counts support this clonotype. This CDR3 contains 15 residues. Germline V gene lookup returns CDR1 SGHVS and CDR2 FNYEAQ. V lost 6 bases and J lost 0, with 12 bases in between. Researchers took RNA transcripts and amplified the TCR beta CDR3 regions from them. With the HTBI primer set, the TCR CDR3 went through a first round of RT-PCR. TCRdb itself ran the multiplex PCR reads through MiXCR, one entry per CDR3 protein. This table holds roughly 510,000 distinct CDR3 sequences, roughly 20% found once.

The V and J genes are TRBV7-6 and TRBJ1-3; D is undetermined. Sequencing was performed on blood. The TCR sequence derives from a man aged 18 to 29 with Graves' hyperthyroidism. DNA of the CDR3: TGTGCCAGCAGTCCGGACGGGCACTCTGGAAACACCATATATTTT. Translated, it gives CASSPDGHSGNTIYF. Based on the CDR3 plus reference TRBV7-6 and TRBJ1-3, the full variable domain is GAGVSQSPRYKVTKRGQDVALRCDPISGHVSLYWYRQALGQGPEFLTYFNYEAQQDKSGLPNDRFSAERPEGSISTLTIQRTEQRDSAMYRCASSPDGHSGNTIYFGEGSWLTVV.